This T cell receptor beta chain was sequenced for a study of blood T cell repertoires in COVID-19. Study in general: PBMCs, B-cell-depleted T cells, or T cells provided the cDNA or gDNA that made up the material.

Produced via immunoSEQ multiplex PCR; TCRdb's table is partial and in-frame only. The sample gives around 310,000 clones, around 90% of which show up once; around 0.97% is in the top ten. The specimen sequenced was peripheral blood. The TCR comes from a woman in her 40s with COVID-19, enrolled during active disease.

The CDR3 reads CASRTTERFGNTIYF. Written as DNA, the CDR3 is TGTGCCAGCAGGACGACAGAGCGTTTCGGAAACACCATATATTTT. This sequence joins TRBV21-1 and TRBJ1-3; the DNA was not compared with TRBD1, the D call given in the table. TRBV21-1 constitutes a pseudogene. This CDR3 comprises 15 residues.